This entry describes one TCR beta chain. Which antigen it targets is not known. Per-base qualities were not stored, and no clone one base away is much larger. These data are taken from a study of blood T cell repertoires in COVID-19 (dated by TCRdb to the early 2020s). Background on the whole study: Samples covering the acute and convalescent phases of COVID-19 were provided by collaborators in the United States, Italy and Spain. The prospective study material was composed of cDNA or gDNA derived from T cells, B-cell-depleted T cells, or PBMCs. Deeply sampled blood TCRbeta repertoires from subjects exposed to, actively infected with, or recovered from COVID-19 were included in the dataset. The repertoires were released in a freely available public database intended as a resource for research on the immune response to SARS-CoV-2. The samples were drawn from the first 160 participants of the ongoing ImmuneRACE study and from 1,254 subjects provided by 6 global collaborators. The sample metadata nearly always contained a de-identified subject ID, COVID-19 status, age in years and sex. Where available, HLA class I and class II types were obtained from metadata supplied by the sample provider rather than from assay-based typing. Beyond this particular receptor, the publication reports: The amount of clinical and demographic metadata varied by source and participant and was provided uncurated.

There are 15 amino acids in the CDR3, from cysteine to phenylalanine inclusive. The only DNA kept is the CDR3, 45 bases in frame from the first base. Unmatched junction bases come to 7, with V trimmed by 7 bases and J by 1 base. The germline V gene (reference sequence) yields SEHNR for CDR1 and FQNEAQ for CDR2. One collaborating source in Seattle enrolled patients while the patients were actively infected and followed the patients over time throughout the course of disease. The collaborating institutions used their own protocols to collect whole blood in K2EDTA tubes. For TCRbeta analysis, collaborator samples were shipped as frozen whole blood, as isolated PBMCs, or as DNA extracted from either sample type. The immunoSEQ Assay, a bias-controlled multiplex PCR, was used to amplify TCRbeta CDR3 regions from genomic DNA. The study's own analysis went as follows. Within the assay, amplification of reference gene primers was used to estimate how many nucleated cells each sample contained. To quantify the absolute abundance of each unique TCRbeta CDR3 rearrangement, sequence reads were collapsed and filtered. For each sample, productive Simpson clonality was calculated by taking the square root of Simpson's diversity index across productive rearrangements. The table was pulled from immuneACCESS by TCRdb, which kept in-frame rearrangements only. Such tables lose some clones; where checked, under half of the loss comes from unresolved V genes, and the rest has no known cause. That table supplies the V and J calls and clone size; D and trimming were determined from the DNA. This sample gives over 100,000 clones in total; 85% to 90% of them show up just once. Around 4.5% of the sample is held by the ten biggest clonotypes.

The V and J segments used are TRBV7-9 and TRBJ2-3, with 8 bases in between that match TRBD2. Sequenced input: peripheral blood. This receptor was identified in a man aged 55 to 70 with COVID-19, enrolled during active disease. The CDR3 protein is CASIDPAGGTDTQYF. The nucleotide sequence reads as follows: TGTGCCAGCATCGACCCAGCGGGGGGCACAGATACGCAGTATTTT.